This is a list of T cell receptor beta chains from one sample in a study of cytomegalovirus exposure and HLA in healthy donors. Using immunoSEQ multiplex PCR, the repertoire was profiled, and TCRdb retains in-frame clones only, with some absent. The sample has 180,000 or so clones; about 80% are singletons. The sample taken for sequencing was PBMCs. The receptors stem from a woman aged 25-40 years in good health and CMV-seropositive. Both conserved end residues are part of each CDR3. The D gene is left open where the match is weak. The listing skips clone size in some rows; elsewhere it reads once, few, many or a size class.

clone_size d_call j_call v_call cdr3_aa cdr3_nt
. . TRBJ2-7 TRBV6-5 CASIGLAPSYEQYF TGTGCCAGCATCGGTTTAGCGCCTTCCTACGAGCAGTACTTC
few TRBD2 TRBJ2-3 TRBV5-5 CASSATRRGRGATDTQYF TGTGCCAGCAGCGCGACCCGACGCGGGAGGGGTGCCACAGATACGCAGTATTTT
once . TRBJ1-2 TRBV2 CASSFDRSSNYGYTF TGTGCCAGCAGTTTCGACAGGTCCTCTAACTATGGCTACACCTTC
. . TRBJ2-7 TRBV7-2 CASSLGDFFPYEQYF TGTGCCAGCAGCTTAGGGGACTTTTTCCCCTACGAGCAGTACTTC
. TRBD1 TRBJ1-1 TRBV28 CASSLKGAYTEAFF TGTGCCAGCAGTTTAAAGGGGGCTTACACTGAAGCTTTCTTT
. . TRBJ2-5 TRBV7-9 CASSFAYQETQYF TGTGCCAGCAGCTTCGCGTACCAAGAGACCCAGTACTTC
. . TRBJ1-1 TRBV6-5 CASSYSIVGGEAFF TGTGCCAGCAGTTACTCGATAGTTGGTGGTGAAGCTTTCTTT
few . TRBJ2-2 TRBV13 CASSLGGPRHTGELFF TGTGCCAGCAGCTTAGGGGGGCCGAGGCATACCGGGGAGCTGTTTTTT
. . TRBJ1-4 TRBV19 CASSPRHSNEKLFF TGTGCCAGTAGTCCCCGACACTCTAATGAAAAACTGTTTTTT
. . TRBJ2-1 TRBV19 CASGEGAYNEQFF TGTGCCAGTGGGGAGGGGGCCTACAATGAGCAGTTCTTC
. . TRBJ1-1 TRBV19 CASSTRGTEAFF TGTGCCAGTAGTACAAGGGGGACTGAAGCTTTCTTT
. TRBD1 TRBJ1-1 TRBV19 CASTPGQGYVGTEAFF TGTGCCAGTACCCCCGGACAGGGATACGTTGGCACTGAAGCTTTCTTT
. . TRBJ2-4 TRBV7-9 CASSLGTAGNIQYF TGTGCCAGCAGCTTAGGGACAGCAGGAAACATTCAGTACTTC
. . TRBJ1-1 TRBV29-1 CSVDGGVEAFF TGCAGCGTTGATGGAGGAGTAGAAGCTTTCTTT
. TRBD2 TRBJ2-1 TRBV10-3 CAISESKTSGRVNEQFF TGTGCCATCAGTGAGTCTAAGACTAGCGGGAGGGTCAATGAGCAGTTCTTC
. TRBD1 TRBJ1-3 TRBV9 CASSVYRDRGPGNTIYF TGTGCCAGCAGCGTTTATCGGGACAGGGGGCCTGGAAACACCATATATTTT
once . TRBJ2-7 TRBV30 CAWISPGGYEQYF TGTGCCTGGATCTCCCCCGGAGGCTACGAGCAGTACTTC
. TRBD2 TRBJ2-3 TRBV5-4 CASSLRLAGDTDTQYF TGTGCCAGCAGCTTGAGGCTAGCGGGAGATACAGATACGCAGTATTTT
. TRBD2 TRBJ2-1 TRBV5-1 CASLRLAGVDNEQFF TGCGCCAGCCTACGACTAGCGGGAGTGGATAATGAGCAGTTCTTC
. . TRBJ2-7 TRBV7-9 CASYGGGLSSYEQYF TGTGCCAGCTATGGGGGCGGCTTAAGCTCCTACGAGCAGTACTTC
. . TRBJ1-2 TRBV6-4 CASSDSGSGNYGYTF TGTGCCAGCAGTGACTCGGGGAGTGGGAACTATGGCTACACCTTC
. . TRBJ1-5 TRBV6-5 CASSLRGNQPQHF TGTGCCAGCAGTTTAAGAGGGAACCAGCCCCAGCATTTT
. TRBD1 TRBJ2-1 TRBV5-4 CASSLGGGVYNEQFF TGTGCCAGCAGCTTAGGGGGCGGCGTTTACAATGAGCAGTTCTTC
. . TRBJ1-2 TRBV2 CASSGDGVGGYYGYTF TGTGCCAGCAGTGGGGACGGGGTGGGGGGTTACTATGGCTACACCTTC
once . TRBJ1-1 TRBV18 CASSPAGGSGTEAFF TGTGCCAGCTCACCAGCCGGGGGATCGGGCACTGAAGCTTTCTTT
few TRBD1 TRBJ2-1 TRBV5-1 CASSSGQGNSNNEQFF TGCGCCAGCAGCTCCGGACAGGGGAACTCTAACAATGAGCAGTTCTTC
. . TRBJ2-3 TRBV7-6 CASSPFSTGGPSTDTQYF TGTGCCAGCAGCCCTTTCTCGACAGGCGGTCCTAGCACAGATACGCAGTATTTT
. . TRBJ1-1 TRBV7-9 CASSPSKLNTEAFF TGTGCCAGCAGTCCGAGCAAACTGAACACTGAAGCTTTCTTT
. . TRBJ1-1 TRBV9 CASSVVGGETEAFF TGTGCCAGCAGCGTAGTTGGGGGCGAGACTGAAGCTTTCTTT
. . TRBJ2-3 TRBV7-2 CASSPGARTGTQYF TGTGCCAGCAGCCCGGGAGCCCGTACGGGTACGCAGTATTTT
once . TRBJ2-7 TRBV30 CAWSVEIQGVQYF TGTGCCTGGAGTGTCGAAATCCAGGGTGTGCAGTACTTC
. . TRBJ2-4 TRBV9 CASSSSGAKNIQYF TGTGCCAGCAGTTCCAGTGGAGCCAAAAACATTCAGTACTTC
. . TRBJ2-3 TRBV7-6 CASSLDYGNTQYF TGTGCCAGCAGCTTAGATTACGGGAATACGCAGTATTTT
. . TRBJ1-5 TRBV4-3 CASSQDALRGNQPQHF TGCGCCAGCAGCCAAGATGCCCTGAGGGGCAATCAGCCCCAGCATTTT
few . TRBJ1-5 TRBV19 CASSIVELQPQHF TGTGCCAGTAGTATAGTGGAGCTCCAGCCCCAGCATTTT
. . TRBJ2-4 TRBV5-1 CASTDSTENIQYF TGCGCCAGCACGGACAGCACAGAAAACATTCAGTACTTC
. . TRBJ2-5 TRBV28 CASSLRREETQYF TGTGCCAGCAGCTTGCGGAGGGAGGAGACCCAGTACTTC
once . TRBJ1-3 TRBV29-1 CSVLTGNTIYF TGCAGCGTTCTAACTGGAAACACCATATATTTT
few . TRBJ2-7 TRBV6-5 CASSKDWTSYEQYF TGTGCCAGCAGTAAGGACTGGACCTCCTACGAGCAGTACTTC
. . TRBJ2-5 TRBV20-1 CSATAQETQYF TGCAGTGCGACAGCCCAAGAGACCCAGTACTTC
few TRBD2 TRBJ2-7 TRBV9 CASSVAPGTSGSYEQYF TGTGCCAGCAGCGTAGCTCCCGGGACTAGCGGCTCCTACGAGCAGTACTTC
. TRBD1 TRBJ1-5 TRBV2 CASSWDRGPSNQPQHF TGTGCCAGCAGCTGGGACAGGGGGCCTAGCAATCAGCCCCAGCATTTT
. . TRBJ2-7 TRBV7-8 CASSLRRGIYEQYF TGTGCCAGCAGCCTAAGGCGGGGCATCTACGAGCAGTACTTC
. TRBD1 TRBJ1-1 TRBV2 CASSSGTGNTEAFF TGTGCCAGCAGTTCCGGGACAGGAAACACTGAAGCTTTCTTT
few TRBD2 TRBJ2-5 TRBV30 CAWSRGGEGETQYF TGTGCCTGGAGTAGGGGAGGGGAGGGGGAGACCCAGTACTTC
. . TRBJ1-2 TRBV18 CASSPQDSNYGYTF TGTGCCAGCTCACCACAGGACTCCAACTATGGCTACACCTTC
once . TRBJ2-4 TRBV14 CASSQGAQGNIQYF TGTGCCAGCAGCCAAGGGGCACAGGGAAACATTCAGTACTTC
. TRBD1 TRBJ2-7 TRBV4-3 CASSLRQGHDEQYF TGCGCCAGCAGCCTAAGACAGGGTCACGACGAGCAGTACTTC
. . TRBJ2-7 TRBV9 CASSVGGTPSYEQYF TGTGCCAGCAGCGTAGGAGGGACTCCGTCCTACGAGCAGTACTTC
. TRBD1 TRBJ1-2 TRBV7-6 CASTRDRGSDGYTF TGTGCCAGCACCAGGGACAGGGGAAGCGATGGCTACACCTTC
. . TRBJ2-3 TRBV9 CASSVEGVRTDTQYF TGTGCCAGCAGCGTAGAAGGGGTTCGGACAGATACGCAGTATTTT
. TRBD1 TRBJ2-3 TRBV6-1 CASTQDRGPTDTQYF TGTGCCAGCACCCAAGACAGGGGACCCACAGATACGCAGTATTTT
. TRBD1 TRBJ2-5 TRBV28 CASSPPGAGGQETQYF TGTGCCAGCAGTCCCCCCGGGGCAGGGGGTCAAGAGACCCAGTACTTC
. TRBD1 TRBJ1-4 TRBV7-2 CASSLTGGNEKLFF TGTGCCAGCAGCTTGACAGGGGGAAATGAAAAACTGTTTTTT
. TRBD1 TRBJ1-2 TRBV28 CASSPRDRLIYGYTF TGTGCCAGCAGCCCGAGGGACAGGTTGATCTATGGCTACACCTTC
once TRBD1 TRBJ1-2 TRBV27 CASSFTGQGGYGYTF TGTGCCAGCAGTTTCACGGGACAGGGGGGTTATGGCTACACCTTC
. TRBD2 TRBJ2-1 TRBV9 CASSVTATGTSGGAYNEQFF TGTGCCAGCAGCGTAACCGCCACCGGGACTAGCGGGGGGGCCTACAATGAGCAGTTCTTC
. TRBD2 TRBJ2-1 TRBV4-3 CASSQAKLGLAGYNEQFF TGCGCCAGCAGCCAAGCAAAACTGGGACTAGCGGGATACAATGAGCAGTTCTTC